This entry features one T cell receptor (beta chain) sequence. Its target is unknown. The data stem from a study of cytomegalovirus exposure and HLA in healthy donors. Study-wide points: It was 150 to 200 TCR beta chains that were listed as cytomegalovirus-associated.

Sequencing was performed with immunoSEQ multiplex PCR; in TCRdb, only in-frame clones are kept and a portion is missing. The sample gives some 140,000 clones, around four fifths of which show up once; 30% is in the top ten. Specimen: PBMCs. The receptor was derived from a man under 40 in good health and CMV-seropositive.

The CDR3 sequence: CASTLQLTSNTGELFF. The CDR3 DNA sequence: TGTGCCAGTACACTCCAACTAACCTCGAACACCGGGGAGCTGTTTTTT. The chain links TRBV19 to TRBJ2-2; D unresolved. Trimming stripped 7 bases from V and 0 bases from J, with 15 bases between. The germline V gene has CDR1 LNHDA and CDR2 SQIVND (reference sequence). The CDR3 has 16 residues.